Listed here are 21 T cell receptor beta chains from one sample, sequenced in a study of PD-1 blockade in classical Hodgkin lymphoma (TCRdb year 2020). The time point label, read with the paper, signifies: cycle 2 day 1 (C2D1) of nivolumab. Every trial patient had relapsed after autologous stem cell transplantation, and cohorts A, B and C differed in prior brentuximab vedotin exposure. Receptor amplification or capture employed the immunoSEQ multiplex PCR assay. TCRdb's version of the immuneACCESS table is confined to in-frame rearrangements and falls short of the full clone set. An unresolved V gene accounts for under half of the shortfall where checked; the remainder is of unknown origin. Within this sample are about 90,000 clones, with approximately 92% of them counted one time only. The top ten constitute about 10% of the sample. The source was peripheral blood mononuclear cells (PBMCs), collected before the second cycle of nivolumab. The receptors were sampled from a human donor with classical Hodgkin lymphoma.

For the CDR3, the DNA is TGCGCCAGCAGCCACCAGGGGTACAATGAGCAGTTCTTC. Protein sequence: CASSHQGYNEQFF. The chain uses TRBV4-1 and TRBJ2-1; tentative D call: TRBD1 (6 bases). The germline CDR1 and CDR2 sequences are MGHRA and YSYEKL. With 3 bases removed from V and 4 bases from J, the gap between germline ends came to 7 bases. CDR3 length: 13 amino acids.

The CDR3 loop is CASSPLEGQTNSYEQYF. The CDR3 DNA is TGTGCCAGCTCACCATTAGAGGGCCAGACAAACTCCTACGAGCAGTACTTC. J is TRBJ2-7 and V is TRBV18; a possible D gene is TRBD2 (5 bases). Germline CDR1 is KGHSH and CDR2 is LQKENI. This CDR3 contains 17 residues. V lost 2 bases and J 0 bases, leaving 17 bases between the germline ends.

V gene TRBV4-1 combines with J gene TRBJ1-1, with D uncertain. Germline V lookup: CDR1 MGHRA, CDR2 YSYEKL. The germline V and J ends were trimmed by 5 bases and 1 base, with 11 bases remaining between them. The CDR3 sequence is 14 residues long. The CDR3 nucleotides are TGCGCCAGCAGCGATGGAAGGACGAACACTGAAGCTTTCTTT. Translated, it gives CASSDGRTNTEAFF.

The J gene is TRBJ2-1, the V gene TRBV28; D not resolved. CDR3 length equals 14 residues. V lost 6 bases to trimming and J lost 4 bases, with 13 bases between them. Per germline, CDR1 MDHEN and CDR2 SYDVKM. The CDR3 nucleotides read TGTGCCAGCAGCCGTGAGGCGGTGTACAATGAGCAGTTCTTC. Translation gives CASSREAVYNEQFF.

V is TRBV7-9 and J is TRBJ2-7, with 7 positions matching TRBD1. The CDR3 extends over 14 amino acids. From germline, CDR1 is SEHNR and CDR2 FQNEAQ (reference sequence). The J segment lost 3 bases and the V segment lost 5 bases, leaving 7 bases of the junction unmatched. CDR3 amino acids: CASSNRDSYYEQYF. The CDR3 DNA sequence: TGTGCCAGCAGCAACCGGGACAGCTACTACGAGCAGTACTTC.

The rearrangement uses TRBV30 and TRBJ1-3; D is uncertain. V was cut by 5 bases and J by 9 bases, with 11 bases left in between. The CDR3 length is 11 residues. CDR1 is GTSNPN and CDR2 is SVGIG in the germline V gene (reference sequence). The CDR3 DNA is TGTGCCTGGGCGGTCCCGGGCACCATATATTTT. This sequence encodes CAWAVPGTIYF. The full variable domain, completed using reference TRBV30 and TRBJ1-3, is SQTIHQWPATLVQPVGSPLSLECTVEGTSNPNLYWYRQAAGRGLQLLFYSVGIGQISSEVPQNLSASRPQDRQFILSSKKLLLSDSGFYLCAWAVPGTIYFGEGSWLTVV.

This rearrangement joins TRBV7-8 to TRBJ2-7; no firm D call. Trimming cost V 0 bases and J 5 bases, with 2 bases left between them. This CDR3 is 11 amino acids long. Looked up from germline, CDR1 is SGHVS and CDR2 is FQNEAQ. As DNA, the CDR3 is TGTGCCAGCAGCTTAGCCCACGAGCAGTACTTC. It is translated as CASSLAHEQYF.

The genes are TRBV6-1 and TRBJ1-5; D possibly corresponds to TRBD1 (6 bases). The length of the CDR3 is 15 residues. V lost 6 bases, J lost 0 bases, and 12 bases lay in between. The germline V gene encodes CDR1 MNHNS and CDR2 SASEGT. The CDR3 reads CASSAGTNSNQPQHF. In DNA form, the CDR3 reads TGTGCCAGCAGCGCCGGGACAAATAGCAATCAGCCCCAGCATTTT.

This chain uses TRBV6-5 with TRBJ1-3; no firm D call. The V gene's germline CDR1 is MNHEY and CDR2 SVGAGI. There are 15 residues in the CDR3. V lost 2 bases, J lost 0 bases, and 8 bases lay in between. The CDR3 DNA reads as TGTGCCAGCAGTTACACCCACAACTCTGGAAACACCATATATTTT. Translated: CASSYTHNSGNTIYF.

The J gene is TRBJ2-5, the V gene TRBV27, with D possibly matching TRBD1 (5 bases). V shed 10 bases and J shed 4 bases, with 13 bases lying between them. Germline-derived CDR1 and CDR2 are MNHEY and SMNVEV (reference sequence). The CDR3 consists of 12 residues. This CDR3 is CATPLGAETQYF. In DNA, the CDR3 is TGTGCCACCCCGCTAGGGGCAGAGACCCAGTACTTC.

This chain connects TRBV28 to TRBJ2-5; D is unresolved. The germline V gene has CDR1 MDHEN and CDR2 SYDVKM. Trimming pared 1 base from V and 3 bases from J, leaving 6 bases between. This CDR3 is built from 13 residues. The CDR3: CASSLSSEETQYF. CDR3 DNA sequence: TGTGCCAGCAGTTTATCTTCAGAAGAGACCCAGTACTTC.

The V call is TRBV4-1, the J call TRBJ1-3; D is possibly TRBD1 (5 bases). The germline CDR1 and CDR2 sequences are MGHRA and YSYEKL. The length of the CDR3 is 17 residues. Trimming stripped 0 bases from V and 1 base from J, with 13 bases between. The CDR3 loop reads CASSQDSRAGSGNTIYF. The DNA for the CDR3 is TGCGCCAGCAGCCAAGATAGCAGGGCCGGGTCTGGAAACACCATATATTTT.

The sample holds one count of this clone. The chain is built from TRBV4-1 and TRBJ2-7, with 10 bases lining up with TRBD1. The CDR3 covers 15 residues. The ends lost 3 bases at V and 4 bases at J; junction bases unmatched: 6. CDR1 MGHRA and CDR2 YSYEKL come from the germline V gene. CDR3 in DNA: TGCGCCAGCAGCCATCCGACAGGGGGCGCGTACGAGCAGTACTTC. This gives the protein CASSHPTGGAYEQYF.

This chain connects TRBV19 to TRBJ2-5; unclear D gene. The CDR3 consists of 15 residues. CDR1 LNHDA and CDR2 SQIVND come from the germline V gene (reference sequence). V shed 5 bases and J shed 2 bases, with 15 bases lying between them. The CDR3 sequence: CASSWQLSFQETQYF. For the CDR3, the DNA is TGTGCCAGTAGTTGGCAGCTCAGCTTTCAAGAGACCCAGTACTTC.

The genes are TRBV28 and TRBJ2-7; the match to TRBD1 covers 8 bases. CDR3 length equals 13 residues. Germline V lookup: CDR1 MDHEN, CDR2 SYDVKM. Losses at the gene ends were 8 bases for V and 2 bases for J; bases not matched to a gene: 5. The CDR3 here is CASEQGGPYEQYF. CDR3 coding DNA: TGTGCCAGCGAACAGGGGGGCCCCTACGAGCAGTACTTC.

This sequence joins TRBV6-5 and TRBJ1-1, with 9 bases fitting TRBD1. CDR3 size: 12 residues. Germline values: CDR1 MNHEY, CDR2 SVGAGI. V dropped 5 bases and J dropped 7; count of bases not matched to a gene: 2. The CDR3 DNA follows: TGTGCCAGCAGTGGACAGGGGCGTGAAGCTTTCTTT. It yields the protein CASSGQGREAFF.

The chain employs TRBV28 and TRBJ2-1, with TRBD2 identical over 12 bases. Trimming at V came to 3 bases and at J to 10 bases, leaving 10 bases not matched to a gene. The CDR3 covers 16 residues. Per the germline V gene, CDR1 is MDHEN and CDR2 is SYDVKM. DNA of the CDR3: TGTGCCAGCAGTTTCCCCGGGACTAGCGGGTCGCGAGAGCAGTTCTTC. Its translation: CASSFPGTSGSREQFF.

The V call is TRBV2, the J call TRBJ2-5; 13 positions match TRBD2. V lost 10 bases to trimming and J lost 2 bases; unmatched junction nucleotides: 7. CDR3 length: 15 residues. Germline-derived CDR1 and CDR2 are SNHLY and FYNNEI. The CDR3 loop reads CANKRTSGGQETQYF. The DNA of the CDR3 is TGTGCCAACAAAAGGACTAGCGGGGGTCAAGAGACCCAGTACTTC.

V gene TRBV28 combines with J gene TRBJ2-7; weak D call: TRBD1 (6 bases). The V and J ends lost 1 base and 1 base respectively, with 14 bases between them. This CDR3 is built from 16 residues. Germline V CDR1 and CDR2: MDHEN, SYDVKM. Here the CDR3 DNA reads TGTGCCAGCAGTTTATACCCTCGACAGGTGTCCTACGAGCAGTACTTC. The encoded protein is CASSLYPRQVSYEQYF.

The chain is built from TRBV5-5 and TRBJ2-5; D unclear. V was cut by 5 bases and J by 7 bases, with 9 bases left in between. The CDR3 has 11 amino acids. Germline V gives CDR1 SGHKS, CDR2 YYEKEE (reference sequence). The CDR3 bases are TGTGCCAGCAGTTCAACAGCGACCCAGTACTTC. It codes for CASSSTATQYF.

This clone was counted between two and nine times. The chain links TRBV4-2 to TRBJ2-7; 7 bases match TRBD2. The CDR3 runs 18 residues. The V gene end was trimmed by 4 bases and the J gene end by 5 bases; junction bases not matched to a gene: 20. Per germline, CDR1 LGHNA and CDR2 YNFKEQ. The CDR3 DNA is TGTGCCAGCAGCCGAGCCGGGACTATCGCCAAGGAGGACCACGAGCAGTACTTC. This encodes CASSRAGTIAKEDHEQYF.